Sequencing of this T cell receptor (beta chain) was carried out in a study of CD8 T cells in ankylosing spondylitis (dated by TCRdb to about 2017). In the study overall: The study set out to find disease-linked TCR variants by profiling T cell receptor beta repertoires in ankylosing spondylitis patients and healthy donors. Peripheral blood was sampled, and synovial fluid was also collected from ankylosing spondylitis patients. The whole study cohort included under 140 healthy donors and around 25 ankylosing spondylitis patients. The research as a whole found: A TCR beta motif made up of about eight highly homologous amino acid variants appeared to be characteristic of blood from ankylosing spondylitis patients. Some motif variants were previously reported in synovial fluid and blood of reactive arthritis patients, suggesting common disease-initiation mechanisms. According to the report, matched synovial fluid samples from ankylosing spondylitis patients were significantly enriched for the disease-linked clones. The disease-linked clones had a CD8+ phenotype and were found at relatively low frequencies in peripheral blood.

Including cysteine and phenylalanine, the CDR3 has 11 amino acids. Only the CDR3 part of the read is kept: 33 bases, read in frame from the first base. Clipping removes 5 bases from V and 4 bases from J, with 1 as the unmatched junction base count. Based on the germline V gene, the CDR1 and CDR2 sequences are SQVTM and ANQGSEA. TCRdb names Illumina HiSeq 2500 as the instrument used. TCR beta libraries were prepared by quantitative 5'-RACE with molecular barcodes. On the study's bioinformatics: A new computational method based on a probabilistic model of VDJ rearrangement was used to identify disease-linked TCR variants. The public reads were reprocessed in TCRdb via fastp at Q25 and MiXCR, keeping in-frame beta chains. When rows share a CDR3 protein, they turn into one entry using the most common DNA and genes. TCRdb assigned the V and J calls; the authors' analysis was not used. The sample records roughly 700,000 distinct CDR3 sequences, around 19% of which are singletons. The top ten clonotypes cover around 19% of the sample.

The table lists this clonotype with a few counts. No antigen is known for it. Per-base qualities were not stored, and no clone one base away is much larger. Sequencing input: blood, either unsorted or a sorted T cell fraction (not recorded which). The receptor chain draws on TRBV29-1 and TRBJ1-1; 7 bases in the middle match TRBD1. The TCR was taken from a male donor with ankylosing spondylitis. The nucleotide sequence reads as follows: TGCAGCGTTACAGGGGTCACTGAAGCTTTCTTT. The encoded protein is CSVTGVTEAFF.